A selection of T cell receptor beta chains follows, all from one sample in a study of post-analysis software for immune sequencing data. Each CDR3 protein is one row after TCRdb ran MiXCR on the PCR reads. The table lists some 370,000 distinct CDR3 sequences, about a third of them singletons. The sample was blood. The receptor set was obtained from a girl aged 10 to 17 with multiple sclerosis. CDR3s include the opening cysteine and the closing phenylalanine or tryptophan. D genes are given only for firm matches. Expanded clones are given a class, and other clones once, few, many or no size at all.

clone_size	v_call	j_call	d_call	cdr3_aa	cdr3_nt
few	TRBV5-1	TRBJ2-3	TRBD2	CASSLPNLAGGSTVTQYF	TGCGCCAGCAGCTTGCCGAACTTAGCGGGGGGTTCAACTGTTACGCAGTATTTT
few	TRBV12-3/TRBV12-4	TRBJ2-3	.	CASSSSADTQYF	TGTGCCAGCAGTTCTAGTGCGGATACGCAGTATTTT
.	TRBV7-9	TRBJ1-2	TRBD1	CASSSPRDRLLDYGYTF	TGTGCCAGCAGCTCACCCAGGGACAGGCTGCTCGACTATGGCTACACCTTC
.	TRBV18	TRBJ2-7	.	CASSPRSLEAPYEQYF	TGTGCCAGCTCACCCCGAAGCCTAGAGGCCCCCTACGAGCAGTACTTC
.	TRBV12-3/TRBV12-4	TRBJ2-2	.	CASSLRVTTGELFF	TGTGCCAGCAGTTTAAGGGTCACCACCGGGGAGCTGTTTTTT
few	TRBV20-1	TRBJ1-1	TRBD1	CSAAGTGNTEAFF	TGCAGTGCGGCAGGGACAGGGAACACTGAAGCTTTCTTT
few	TRBV10-3	TRBJ2-1	.	CAISESGSLRSYNEQFF	TGTGCCATCAGTGAGTCGGGTAGTTTAAGGTCCTACAATGAGCAGTTCTTC
once	TRBV6-5	TRBJ2-5	TRBD2	CASIFAGREETQYF	TGTGCCAGCATCTTCGCAGGGAGGGAAGAGACCCAGTACTTC
.	TRBV28	TRBJ2-7	.	CASRDSVNEQYF	TGTGCCAGCAGGGACAGTGTCAACGAGCAGTACTTC
many	TRBV20-1	TRBJ2-7	.	CSASQGSYEQYF	TGCAGTGCTAGCCAGGGCTCCTACGAGCAGTACTTC
.	TRBV12-3/TRBV12-4	TRBJ1-1	.	CASSFGGSPEAFF	TGTGCCAGCAGTTTTGGGGGTTCCCCTGAAGCTTTCTTT
few	TRBV20-1	TRBJ2-7	TRBD2	CSASELAGSSYEQYF	TGCAGTGCTAGCGAACTAGCGGGGAGTTCCTACGAGCAGTACTTC
.	TRBV10-2	TRBJ2-5	.	CASSEPGHEETQYF	TGCGCCAGCAGTGAACCGGGACACGAAGAGACCCAGTACTTC
few	TRBV7-2	TRBJ2-1	TRBD2	CASSLGVAGGSYNEQFF	TGTGCCAGCAGCTTAGGGGTAGCGGGGGGGTCCTACAATGAGCAGTTCTTC
.	TRBV28	TRBJ1-2	.	CASNGGANYGYTF	TGTGCCAGCAATGGTGGGGCTAACTATGGCTACACCTTC
.	TRBV27	TRBJ2-3	TRBD2	CASSSLRGKGDTQYF	TGTGCCAGCAGTTCCCTGCGGGGGAAAGGAGATACGCAGTATTTT
.	TRBV27	TRBJ1-1	.	CASSLRGPRASNTEAFF	TGTGCCAGCAGTTTGAGGGGCCCGAGGGCTTCTAACACTGAAGCTTTCTTT
.	TRBV12-3/TRBV12-4	TRBJ2-7	TRBD1	CASSPQGQGAYEQYF	TGTGCCAGTAGTCCTCAGGGACAGGGGGCCTACGAGCAGTACTTC
.	TRBV10-3	TRBJ1-6	.	CAISASQNSPLHF	TGTGCCATCAGTGCAAGCCAGAATTCACCCCTCCACTTT
.	TRBV9	TRBJ2-7	.	CASSPSGLEIYEQYF	TGTGCCAGCAGCCCCTCGGGCCTGGAGATCTACGAGCAGTACTTC
few	TRBV12-3/TRBV12-4	TRBJ2-6	.	CASTRAGSGANVLTF	TGTGCCAGCACCCGAGCCGGGTCTGGGGCCAACGTCCTGACTTTC
.	TRBV12-3/TRBV12-4	TRBJ2-7	.	CASSRSVYEQYF	TGTGCCAGCAGTCGATCCGTCTACGAGCAGTACTTC
few	TRBV4-1	TRBJ2-7	.	CANSQVSGEGYEQYF	TGCGCCAACAGCCAAGTCTCCGGGGAAGGCTACGAGCAGTACTTC
.	TRBV7-6	TRBJ2-5	.	CASSPIRGLGETQYF	TGTGCCAGCAGCCCCATTCGGGGGCTTGGGGAGACCCAGTACTTC
few	TRBV27	TRBJ1-1	TRBD1	CASSPDRGWLNTEAFF	TGTGCCAGCAGTCCGGACAGGGGATGGTTGAACACTGAAGCTTTCTTT
many	TRBV29-1	TRBJ2-3	.	CSVGGQSTDTQYF	TGCAGCGTTGGAGGACAGAGCACAGATACGCAGTATTTT
.	TRBV12-3/TRBV12-4	TRBJ2-5	.	CASSLDASPKETQYF	TGTGCCAGCAGTTTAGACGCTAGCCCCAAAGAGACCCAGTACTTC